These 22 T cell receptor beta chains originate from one sample sequenced in a study of technical replicates of blood from a handful of donors. Some clones are missing from TCRdb's copy, which holds only in-frame ones; the method was immunoSEQ multiplex PCR. This table has about 16,000 clones, more than 75% appearing once. Sequenced sample: PBMCs. All receptors derive from a human donor in good health.

The rearrangement uses TRBV7-9 and TRBJ2-3; 7 bases agree with TRBD2. Trimming cost V 4 bases and J 5 bases; bases outside gene matches: 6. CDR1 SEHNR and CDR2 FQNEAQ come from the germline V gene (reference sequence). This CDR3 comprises 14 residues. This chain's CDR3 is CASSSREQVDTQYF. CDR3 sequence (DNA): TGTGCCAGCAGCTCGCGGGAGCAAGTAGATACGCAGTATTTT. Based on the CDR3 plus reference TRBV7-9 and TRBJ2-3, the full variable domain is DTGVSQNPRHKITKRGQNVTFRCDPISEHNRLYWYRQTLGQGPEFLTYFQNEAQLEKSRLLSDRFSAERPKGSFSTLEIQRTEQGDSAMYLCASSSREQVDTQYFGPGTRLTVL.

V gene TRBV6-5 combines with J gene TRBJ2-2; tentative D call: TRBD2 (6 bases). Germline V gene sequence: CDR1 MNHEY, CDR2 SVGAGI. The CDR3 loop spans 15 amino acids. The V end lost 4 bases, the J end lost 2 bases, and 11 bases lay between the germline ends. DNA of the CDR3: TGTGCCAGCAGTTCGACGGGGGTTAACACCGGGGAGCTGTTTTTT. Amino acids: CASSSTGVNTGELFF.

This chain uses TRBV7-9 with TRBJ2-7; TRBD1 agrees at 7 bases. The CDR3 runs to 14 residues. With V trimmed by 2 bases and J by 3 bases, 4 bases remained unmatched. CDR1 SEHNR and CDR2 FQNEAQ come from the germline V gene (reference sequence). CDR3 sequence (DNA): TGTGCCAGCAGCTTAAAGGGGGCGGTCTACGAGCAGTACTTC. Residues: CASSLKGAVYEQYF.

The J gene is TRBJ1-4, the V gene TRBV7-9, with D uncertain. Trimming removed 1 base at V and 7 bases at J, with 10 bases between. The CDR3 consists of 14 residues. CDR1 is SEHNR and CDR2 is FQNEAQ in the germline V gene (reference sequence). The CDR3: CASSLGSGGEKLFF. In DNA form, the CDR3 reads TGTGCCAGCAGCTTAGGGTCGGGAGGTGAAAAACTGTTTTTT. Combining the CDR3 with reference TRBV7-9 and TRBJ1-4 gives the whole variable domain DTGVSQNPRHKITKRGQNVTFRCDPISEHNRLYWYRQTLGQGPEFLTYFQNEAQLEKSRLLSDRFSAERPKGSFSTLEIQRTEQGDSAMYLCASSLGSGGEKLFFGSGTQLSVL.

The chain employs TRBV6-5 and TRBJ1-1; tentative D call: TRBD1 (6 bases). V lost 7 bases and J lost 5, with 8 bases in between. Germline V gene data show CDR1 as MNHEY and CDR2 as SVGAGI. There are 11 residues in the CDR3. CDR3 sequence reads: CASIRGTEAFF. CDR3 sequence (DNA): TGTGCCAGCATTAGGGGGACTGAAGCTTTCTTT.

The chain combines TRBV30 with TRBJ2-2, with D unclear. The germline V and J ends were trimmed by 3 bases and 2 bases, with 10 bases remaining between them. The CDR3 runs to 14 residues. The germline V gene has CDR1 GTSNPN and CDR2 SVGIG (reference sequence). CDR3 in DNA: TGTGCCTGGAGACTAATGGTAAACACCGGGGAGCTGTTTTTT. Protein sequence: CAWRLMVNTGELFF.

The chain is built from TRBV5-1 and TRBJ1-3, with 8 bases identical to TRBD1. Germline V CDR1 and CDR2: SGHRS, YFSETQ. The V gene end was trimmed by 4 bases and the J gene end by 1 base; junction bases not matched to a gene: 7. This CDR3 contains 16 residues. Here the CDR3 reads CASSTGQGASGNTIYF. The DNA for the CDR3 is TGCGCCAGCAGCACCGGACAGGGAGCTTCTGGAAACACCATATATTTT.

CDR3 sequence (DNA): TGTGCCAGTAGTATAGATCGAGGGGGATCGACCCAAGAGACCCAGTACTTC. Translated, it gives CASSIDRGGSTQETQYF. The chain links TRBV19 to TRBJ2-5, with a possible D match to TRBD1 (6 bases). V dropped 0 bases and J dropped 1 base, with 15 bases sitting between them. Looked up from germline, CDR1 is LNHDA and CDR2 is SQIVND (reference sequence). The CDR3 contains 17 residues.

This clone has only a few counts. The J gene is TRBJ1-1, the V gene TRBV5-8; D gene unclear. Per germline, CDR1 SGHTS and CDR2 YDEGEE. Trimming shortened V by 4 bases and J by 4 bases, and 23 bases separated the two germline ends. CDR3 length: 17 amino acids. CDR3 in DNA: TGTGCCAGCAGCAGTAACCGGGCCCGGGTCGGGGTCACTGAAGCTTTCTTT. Its protein product is CASSSNRARVGVTEAFF.

V gene TRBV6-5 combines with J gene TRBJ1-2; TRBD1 matches 9 bases. The CDR3 consists of 12 residues. V lost 7 bases and J lost 11; bases outside the gene matches: 8. Germline values: CDR1 MNHEY, CDR2 SVGAGI. CDR3 nucleotides: TGTGCCAGCACGGGACAGGGTATAACTTACACCTTC. Translation: CASTGQGITYTF.

The V call is TRBV6-5, the J call TRBJ1-5; D remains ambiguous. Germline CDR1 reads MNHEY; CDR2 reads SVGAGI. This CDR3 spans 13 amino acids. V was pared by 5 bases and J by 5 bases, with 10 bases between. The CDR3 DNA is TGTGCCAGCAGTATGACACCCTATCAGCCCCAGCATTTT. It is translated as CASSMTPYQPQHF.

The rearrangement joins TRBV28 to TRBJ1-1; D unresolved. The V gene's germline CDR1 is MDHEN and CDR2 SYDVKM. The CDR3 runs 14 residues. Between the trimmed V and J ends, which lost 2 bases and 11 bases, there was a span of 18 bases. CDR3 amino acids: CASSLASLVPGAFF. Written as DNA, the CDR3 is TGTGCCAGCAGTTTAGCGTCTTTGGTCCCGGGGGCTTTCTTT.

V and J are TRBV6-1 and TRBJ2-7; 12 bases are shared with TRBD2. Trimming removed 8 bases from V and 5 bases from J; junction bases left unmatched: 7. This CDR3 is built from 14 residues. CDR1 is MNHNS and CDR2 is SASEGT in the germline V gene. Here the CDR3 reads CASWGLAGEHEQYF. CDR3 DNA sequence: TGTGCCAGCTGGGGACTAGCGGGCGAACACGAGCAGTACTTC.

This chain uses TRBV5-4 with TRBJ2-2; 9 nucleotides line up with TRBD2. V dropped 5 bases and J dropped 5; count of bases not matched to a gene: 10. This CDR3 has 16 residues. Germline-derived CDR1 and CDR2 are SGHNT and YYREEE (reference sequence). The CDR3 DNA follows: TGTGCCAGCAGGTCGGGACTAGCAGAGGGAACCGGGGAGCTGTTTTTT. It yields the protein CASRSGLAEGTGELFF.

The rearrangement joins TRBV19 to TRBJ2-7, with 12 bases that match TRBD1. The V and J ends lost 7 bases and 3 bases, in that order; junction bases with no gene match: 7. The length of the CDR3 is 15 residues. Per germline, CDR1 LNHDA and CDR2 SQIVND (reference sequence). CDR3: CASTPGTGGGYEQYF. The CDR3 nucleotides read TGTGCCAGTACTCCTGGGACAGGGGGCGGCTACGAGCAGTACTTC.

V is TRBV30 and J is TRBJ1-5, with D hard to call. V was cut by 0 bases and J by 0 bases, with 12 bases left in between. Germline CDR1 and CDR2: GTSNPN and SVGIG (reference sequence). The CDR3 has 16 residues. The CDR3 DNA is TGTGCCTGGAGTGTACTGTCATACCTTAGCAATCAGCCCCAGCATTTT. Translating gives CAWSVLSYLSNQPQHF.

The gene calls are TRBV18 and TRBJ2-7; no clear D. V lost 6 bases and J 2 bases, leaving 17 bases between the germline ends. The germline V gene has CDR1 KGHSH and CDR2 LQKENI. CDR3 length equals 15 residues. The CDR3 region is CASSQLNSQAYEQYF. For the CDR3, the DNA is TGTGCCAGCTCCCAGCTGAATTCTCAGGCCTACGAGCAGTACTTC.

The genes are TRBV27 and TRBJ1-5; TRBD1 matches 8 bases. This CDR3 region has 18 residues. Per the germline V gene, CDR1 is MNHEY and CDR2 is SMNVEV (reference sequence). Germline trimming cut 5 bases from V and 2 bases from J; bases unmatched to any gene: 14. This CDR3 is CASSRRIDRGSGNQPQHF. In DNA, the CDR3 is TGTGCCAGCAGTCGGCGCATCGACAGGGGTTCGGGCAATCAGCCCCAGCATTTT.

The chain recombines TRBV5-1 with TRBJ1-5; D might be TRBD1 (5 bases). V was clipped by 0 bases and J by 2 bases, with 21 bases between them. The CDR3 extends over 19 amino acids. The germline V gene has CDR1 SGHRS and CDR2 YFSETQ. CDR3 sequence (DNA): TGCGCCAGCAGCTTGGGGTCAGGGAAGGTCCCTGGTGGCAATCAGCCCCAGCATTTT. Its protein is CASSLGSGKVPGGNQPQHF.

The gene calls are TRBV4-2 and TRBJ2-7, with TRBD2 matching 7 bases. The CDR3 spans 17 residues. Looked up from germline, CDR1 is LGHNA and CDR2 is YNFKEQ. The ends lost 1 base at V and 1 base at J; junction bases unmatched: 10. The CDR3 DNA follows: TGTGCCAGCAGCCAAGGTTTCGGGACTATAGAGTCCTACGAGCAGTACTTC. This encodes CASSQGFGTIESYEQYF.

The V and J genes are TRBV27 and TRBJ2-1, with 9 positions matching TRBD2. CDR1 and CDR2 from the germline V gene are MNHEY and SMNVEV (reference sequence). This CDR3 region has 15 residues. The junction had 7 bases not matched to a gene; V was cut back by 3 bases and J by 7 bases. CDR3 sequence reads: CASSFLGGRVNEQFF. DNA of the CDR3: TGTGCCAGCAGTTTTCTTGGCGGGAGGGTTAATGAGCAGTTCTTC.

This rearrangement joins TRBV7-9 to TRBJ1-5; no firm D call. The germline CDR1 and CDR2 sequences are SEHNR and FQNEAQ (reference sequence). This CDR3 region has 15 residues. V shed 1 base and J shed 6 bases, with 13 bases lying between them. CDR3 region: CASSLGGRESQPQHF. The DNA of the CDR3 is TGTGCCAGCAGCTTAGGAGGACGGGAGAGTCAGCCCCAGCATTTT.